This T cell receptor beta chain is from a study of blood T cell repertoires in COVID-19. The wider study: T cells, B-cell-depleted T cells, or PBMCs supplied cDNA or gDNA.

Authors' methods: Cell counts per sample came from amplifying reference gene primers. Profiling relied on immunoSEQ multiplex PCR, and the TCRdb table lists in-frame clones only, not all of them. V and J calls and clone size are copied from that table; D and trimming were computed from the DNA. The table lists 98,000 or so clones, 87% of them singletons. This CDR3 comprises 15 residues. The V gene lost 8 bases and the J gene lost 1 base, with 15 bases spanning the gap. The gene calls are TRBV23-1 and TRBJ1-5; unclear D gene. TRBV23-1 is recorded as an ORF, its role being uncertain. Sequencing was carried out using peripheral blood. This sequence was found in a man aged 50 or older with acute or convalescent COVID-19. The CDR3 sequence is CASGRPGSSNQPQHF. The DNA of the CDR3 is TGCGCCAGCGGGCGACCAGGTTCCAGCAATCAGCCCCAGCATTTT.